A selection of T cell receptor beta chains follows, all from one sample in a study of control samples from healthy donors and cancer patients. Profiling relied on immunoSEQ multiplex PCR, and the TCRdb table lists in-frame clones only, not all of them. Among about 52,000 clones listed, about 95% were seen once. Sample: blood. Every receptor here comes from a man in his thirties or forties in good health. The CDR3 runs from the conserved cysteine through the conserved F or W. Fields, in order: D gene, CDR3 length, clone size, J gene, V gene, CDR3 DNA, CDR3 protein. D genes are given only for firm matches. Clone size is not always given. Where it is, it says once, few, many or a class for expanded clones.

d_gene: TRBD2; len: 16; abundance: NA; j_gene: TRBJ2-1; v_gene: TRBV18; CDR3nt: TGTGCCAGCTCATCCCGCGGGAGGAGCTCCTACAATGAGCAGTTCTTC; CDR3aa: CASSSRGRSSYNEQFF
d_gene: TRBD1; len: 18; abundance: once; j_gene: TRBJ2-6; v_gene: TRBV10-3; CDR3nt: TGTGCCATCAGTGAGTCGACAGGGGGACTCTCTGGGGCCAACGTCCTGACTTTC; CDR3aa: CAISESTGGLSGANVLTF
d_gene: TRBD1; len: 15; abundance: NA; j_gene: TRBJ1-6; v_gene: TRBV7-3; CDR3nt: TGTGCCAGCAGCGCCGGGACAGGGGTTAATTCACCCCTCCACTTT; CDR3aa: CASSAGTGVNSPLHF
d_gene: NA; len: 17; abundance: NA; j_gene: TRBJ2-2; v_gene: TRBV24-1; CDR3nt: TGTGCCACCAGTGATTCCCAGGGCAGGACCAACACCGGGGAGCTGTTTTTT; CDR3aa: CATSDSQGRTNTGELFF
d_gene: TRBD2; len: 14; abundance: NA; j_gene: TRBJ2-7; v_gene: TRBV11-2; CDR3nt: TGTGCCAGCAGCTTAGAACCAGCGGGAGACGAGCAGTACTTC; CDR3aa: CASSLEPAGDEQYF
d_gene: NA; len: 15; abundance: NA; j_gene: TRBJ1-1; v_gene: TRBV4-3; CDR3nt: TGCGCCAGCAGCCAAGATTTCGGACCGTACACTGAAGCTTTCTTT; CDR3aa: CASSQDFGPYTEAFF
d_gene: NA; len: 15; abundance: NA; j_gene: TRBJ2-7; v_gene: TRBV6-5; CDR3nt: TGTGCCAGCTCGCGGCAAAGTATTTCTGACTACGAGCAGTACTTC; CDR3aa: CASSRQSISDYEQYF
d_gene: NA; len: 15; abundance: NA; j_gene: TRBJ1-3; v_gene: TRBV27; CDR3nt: TGTGCCAGCAGGGTCAGATGGGACTCTGGAAACACCATATATTTT; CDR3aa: CASRVRWDSGNTIYF
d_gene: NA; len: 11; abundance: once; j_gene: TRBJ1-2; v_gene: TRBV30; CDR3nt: TGTGCCTGGACGCACGGAGCTGGCTACACCTTC; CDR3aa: CAWTHGAGYTF
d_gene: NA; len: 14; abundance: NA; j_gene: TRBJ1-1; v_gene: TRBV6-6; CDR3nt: TGTGCCAGCAGTTACGATCGGCAGAACACTGAAGCTTTCTTT; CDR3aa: CASSYDRQNTEAFF
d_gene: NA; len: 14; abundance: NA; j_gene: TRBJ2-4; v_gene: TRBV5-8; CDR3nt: TGTGCCAGCAGCGGGACGCTAGCCAAAAACATTCAGTACTTC; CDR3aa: CASSGTLAKNIQYF
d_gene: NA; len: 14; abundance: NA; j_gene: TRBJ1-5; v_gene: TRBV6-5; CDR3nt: TGTGCCAGCAGTTACAGCGGGGCTCATCAGCCCCAGCATTTT; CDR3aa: CASSYSGAHQPQHF
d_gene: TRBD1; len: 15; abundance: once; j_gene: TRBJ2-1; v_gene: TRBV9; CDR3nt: TGTGCCAGCAGCTCACGCAGGACAGGGGGCAATGAGCAGTTCTTC; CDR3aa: CASSSRRTGGNEQFF
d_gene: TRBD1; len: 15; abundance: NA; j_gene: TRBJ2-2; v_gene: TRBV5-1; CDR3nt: TGCGCCAGCAGTCTTGCGGACAGGGGCGCCGGGGAGCTGTTTTTT; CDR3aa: CASSLADRGAGELFF
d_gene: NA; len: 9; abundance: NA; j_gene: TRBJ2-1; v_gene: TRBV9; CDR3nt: TGTGCCAGCGAGGATGAGCAGTTCTTC; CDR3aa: CASEDEQFF
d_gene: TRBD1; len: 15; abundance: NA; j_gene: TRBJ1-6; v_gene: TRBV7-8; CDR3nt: TGTGCCAGCAGTCGAGGGGGACAGGGACAGTCACCCCTCCACTTT; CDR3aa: CASSRGGQGQSPLHF
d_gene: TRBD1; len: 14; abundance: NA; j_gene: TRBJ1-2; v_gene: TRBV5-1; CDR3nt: TGCGCCAGCAGCTTGGCCAGGGGGCATAATGGCTACACCTTC; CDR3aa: CASSLARGHNGYTF
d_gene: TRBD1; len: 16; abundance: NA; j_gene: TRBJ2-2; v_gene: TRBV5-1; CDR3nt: TGCGCCAGCAGCTTGGCTTTGGGACAGGGTGGCGGGGAGCTGTTTTTT; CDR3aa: CASSLALGQGGGELFF
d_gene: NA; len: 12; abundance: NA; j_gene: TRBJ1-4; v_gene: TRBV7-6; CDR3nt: TGTGCCAGCAGCCCCGGACGGGAAAAACTGTTTTTT; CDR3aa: CASSPGREKLFF
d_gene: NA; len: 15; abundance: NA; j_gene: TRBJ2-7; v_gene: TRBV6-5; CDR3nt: TGTGCCAGCAGGAGGGGGCTAGCGGAAGACTACGAGCAGTACTTC; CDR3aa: CASRRGLAEDYEQYF
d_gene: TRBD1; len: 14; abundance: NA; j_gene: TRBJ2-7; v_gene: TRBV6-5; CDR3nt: TGTGCCAGCAGTTACGCACAGGGGGCTTACGAGCAGTACTTC; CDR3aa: CASSYAQGAYEQYF
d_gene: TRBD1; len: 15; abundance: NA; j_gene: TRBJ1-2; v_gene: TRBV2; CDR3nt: TGTGCCAGCAGGGGGGGGACAGGGGGGCCCTATGGCTACACCTTC; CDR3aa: CASRGGTGGPYGYTF
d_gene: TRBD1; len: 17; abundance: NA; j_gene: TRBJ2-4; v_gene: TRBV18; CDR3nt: TGTGCCAGCTCACCTGTCCGGGACAGGGGAAGTCGAAGCATTCAGTACTTC; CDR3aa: CASSPVRDRGSRSIQYF
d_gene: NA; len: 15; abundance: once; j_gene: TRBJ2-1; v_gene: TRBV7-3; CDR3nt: TGTGCCAGCAGCGCAACCCCCTGGACGGACAATGAGCAGTTCTTC; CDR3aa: CASSATPWTDNEQFF
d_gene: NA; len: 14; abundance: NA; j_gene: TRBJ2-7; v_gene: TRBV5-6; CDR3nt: TGTGCCAGCAGCTTGTACGGGACGGCCTACGAGCAGTACTTC; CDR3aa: CASSLYGTAYEQYF
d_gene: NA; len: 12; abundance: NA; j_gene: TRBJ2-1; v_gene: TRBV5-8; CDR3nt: TGTGCCAGCAGCTCGAGGGAGTATGAGCAGTTCTTC; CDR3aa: CASSSREYEQFF
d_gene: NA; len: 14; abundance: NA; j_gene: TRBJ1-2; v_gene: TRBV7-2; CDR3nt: TGTGCCAGCAGCACCCCGGCTGCGTCGGCGGGCTACACCTTC; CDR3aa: CASSTPAASAGYTF
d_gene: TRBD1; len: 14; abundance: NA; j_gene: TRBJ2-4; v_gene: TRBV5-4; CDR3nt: TGTGCCAGCAGCCCCGGGACAGGGTCGAACATTCAGTACTTC; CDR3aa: CASSPGTGSNIQYF
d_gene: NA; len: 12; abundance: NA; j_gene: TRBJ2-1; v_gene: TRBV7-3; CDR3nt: TGTGCCAGCAGCCTAAACGGTAAGGTGCCGTTCTTC; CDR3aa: CASSLNGKVPFF
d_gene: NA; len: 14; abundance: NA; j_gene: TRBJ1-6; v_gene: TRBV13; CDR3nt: TGTGCCAGCAGCTTAGAGGCGGATAATTCACCCCTCCACTTT; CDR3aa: CASSLEADNSPLHF
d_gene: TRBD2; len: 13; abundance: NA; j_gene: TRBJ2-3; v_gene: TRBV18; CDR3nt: TGTGCCAGCTCCCCAGCGGGAGCAGATACGCAGTATTTT; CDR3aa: CASSPAGADTQYF
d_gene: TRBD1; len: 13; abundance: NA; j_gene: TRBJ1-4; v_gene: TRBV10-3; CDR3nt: TGTGCCACCAGGGACAGCCTTAATGAAAAACTGTTTTTT; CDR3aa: CATRDSLNEKLFF
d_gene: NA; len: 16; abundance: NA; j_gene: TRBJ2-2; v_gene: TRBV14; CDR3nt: TGTGCCAGCAGCCAAGTCCCGTTCCCCCTCACCGGGGAGCTGTTTTTT; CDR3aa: CASSQVPFPLTGELFF
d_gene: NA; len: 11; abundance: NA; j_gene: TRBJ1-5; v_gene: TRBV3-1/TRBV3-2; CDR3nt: TGTGCCAGCAGCCAAGGGGAGGCCCAGCATTTT; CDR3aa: CASSQGEAQHF
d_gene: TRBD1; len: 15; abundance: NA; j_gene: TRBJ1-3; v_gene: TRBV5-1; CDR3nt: TGCGCCAGCAGCTCGGGACAGCCTTCTGGAAACACCATATATTTT; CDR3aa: CASSSGQPSGNTIYF
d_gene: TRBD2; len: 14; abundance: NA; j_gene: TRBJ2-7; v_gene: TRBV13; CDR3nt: TGTGCCAGCAGCCGCGGGACTAGCGGGAGGGGGCAGTACTTC; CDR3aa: CASSRGTSGRGQYF
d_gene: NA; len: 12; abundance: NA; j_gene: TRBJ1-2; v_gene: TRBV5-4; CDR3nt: TGTGCCAGCAGCTTGGGTCAGTATGGCTACACCTTC; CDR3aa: CASSLGQYGYTF
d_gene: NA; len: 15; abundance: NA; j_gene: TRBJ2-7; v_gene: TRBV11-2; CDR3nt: TGTGCCAGCAGCTTAGGCAGGGCGGGTTCCTACGAGCAGTACTTC; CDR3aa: CASSLGRAGSYEQYF
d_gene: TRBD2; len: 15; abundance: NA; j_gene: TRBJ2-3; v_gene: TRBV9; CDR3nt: TGTGCCAGCAGCGTCCTAGCGGGAGGGCCAGATACGCAGTATTTT; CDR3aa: CASSVLAGGPDTQYF
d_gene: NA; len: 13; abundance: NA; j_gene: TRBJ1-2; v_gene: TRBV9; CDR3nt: TGTGCCAGCAGCGTAGAGAGCCATAATGGCTACACCTTC; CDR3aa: CASSVESHNGYTF
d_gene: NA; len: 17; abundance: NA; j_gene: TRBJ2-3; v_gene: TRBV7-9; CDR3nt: TGTGCCAGCAGCTTAGGTCGTATGGTGGTTGGCACAGATACGCAGTATTTT; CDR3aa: CASSLGRMVVGTDTQYF
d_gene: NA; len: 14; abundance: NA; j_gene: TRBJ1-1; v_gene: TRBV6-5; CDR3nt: TGTGCCAGCAGTAACCGGGGCCGGGGCACTGAAGCTTTCTTT; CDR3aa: CASSNRGRGTEAFF
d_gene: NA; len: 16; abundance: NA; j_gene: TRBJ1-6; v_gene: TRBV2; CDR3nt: TGTGCCAGCAGCGCTCAATGGCCCTCCTATAATTCACCCCTCCACTTT; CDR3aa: CASSAQWPSYNSPLHF
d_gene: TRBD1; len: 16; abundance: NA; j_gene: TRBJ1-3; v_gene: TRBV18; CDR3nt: TGTGCCAGCTCTCAGACAGGGGGGACCTCTGGAAACACCATATATTTT; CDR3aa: CASSQTGGTSGNTIYF
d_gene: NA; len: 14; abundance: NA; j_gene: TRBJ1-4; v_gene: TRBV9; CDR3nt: TGTGCCAGCAGCCCTCGGACAGCAAGGGAAAAACTGTTTTTT; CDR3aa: CASSPRTAREKLFF
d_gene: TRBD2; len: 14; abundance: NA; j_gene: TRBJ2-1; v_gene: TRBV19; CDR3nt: TGTGCCAGTAGCCCCAGAGCGGGGAACAATGAGCAGTTCTTC; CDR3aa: CASSPRAGNNEQFF
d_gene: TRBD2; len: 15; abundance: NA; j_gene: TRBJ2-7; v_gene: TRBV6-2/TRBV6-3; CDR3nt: TGTGCCAGCAGTCTTACTAGCGGGAGCGATCACGAGCAGTACTTC; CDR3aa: CASSLTSGSDHEQYF
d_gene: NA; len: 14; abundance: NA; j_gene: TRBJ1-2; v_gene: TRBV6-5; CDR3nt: TGTGCCAGCAGTCTAGGACAGCCTGGGGTTGGCTACACCTTC; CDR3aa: CASSLGQPGVGYTF
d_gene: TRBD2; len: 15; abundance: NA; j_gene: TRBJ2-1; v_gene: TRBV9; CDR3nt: TGTGCCAGCAGCGTAGGTGGGAGGGAATACAATGAGCAGTTCTTC; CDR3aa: CASSVGGREYNEQFF
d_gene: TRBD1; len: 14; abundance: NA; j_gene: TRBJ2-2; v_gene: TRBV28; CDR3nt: TGTGCCAGCGGCACAGGGGAGTACACCGGGGAGCTGTTTTTT; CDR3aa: CASGTGEYTGELFF
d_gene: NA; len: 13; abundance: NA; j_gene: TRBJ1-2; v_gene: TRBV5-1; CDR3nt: TGCGCCAGCAGCTTGGGGGGGACCTATGGCTACACCTTC; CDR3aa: CASSLGGTYGYTF
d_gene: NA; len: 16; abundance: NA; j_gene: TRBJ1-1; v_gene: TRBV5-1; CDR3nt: TGCGCCAGCAGCTTGCTAGGGGCGGGGGGGCGAGGCGAAGCTTTCTTT; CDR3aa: CASSLLGAGGRGEAFF
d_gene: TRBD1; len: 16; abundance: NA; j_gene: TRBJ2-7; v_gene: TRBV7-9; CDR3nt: TGTGCCAGCAGCTTACTCCTAGGACAGGGCCCCTACGAGCAGTACTTC; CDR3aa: CASSLLLGQGPYEQYF
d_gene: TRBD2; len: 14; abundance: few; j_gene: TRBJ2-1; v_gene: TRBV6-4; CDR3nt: TGTGCCAGCAGTGGGACTAGCGGGAGCAATGAGCAGTTCTTC; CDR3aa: CASSGTSGSNEQFF
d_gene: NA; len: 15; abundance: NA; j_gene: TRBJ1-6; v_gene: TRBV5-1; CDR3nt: TGCGCCAGCAGCTTTAACAGGGTTATGAATTCACCCCTCCACTTT; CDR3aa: CASSFNRVMNSPLHF
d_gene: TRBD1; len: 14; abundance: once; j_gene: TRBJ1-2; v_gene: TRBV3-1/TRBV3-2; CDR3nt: TGTGCCAGCACTACGACAGGGGGCTGGTATGGCTACACCTTC; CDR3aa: CASTTTGGWYGYTF
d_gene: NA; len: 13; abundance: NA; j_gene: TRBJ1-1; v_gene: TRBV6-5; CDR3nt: TGTGCCAGCAGGTACGACAGGAACACTGAAGCTTTCTTT; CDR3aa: CASRYDRNTEAFF
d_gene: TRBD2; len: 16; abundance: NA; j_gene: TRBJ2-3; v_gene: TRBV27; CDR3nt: TGTGCCAGCAGTCCCCATGAAGCGGGAGGGGTAGATACGCAGTATTTT; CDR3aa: CASSPHEAGGVDTQYF